This T cell receptor (beta chain) appears in the sequencing data of a study of cytomegalovirus exposure and HLA in healthy donors. Study details: Around 83% of approximately 400 genotyped donors fell in the Caucasian-associated ancestry cluster. Notes on the study in general: The study listed 164 cytomegalovirus-associated TCR beta chains. V- and J-gene trimming of TCR beta was linked (in a later analysis) to a missense DCLRE1C variant. It was reported in a later analysis that an Asian-associated ancestry cluster showed fewer N-insertions than the roughly 670-donor mean.

As for this clone: Its specificity is unknown.

In the PCR, 60 Vbeta and 13 Jbeta primers were used. The protocol was immunoSEQ multiplex PCR, while the TCRdb copy is restricted to in-frame clones and leaves out a portion. The table lists 150,000 to 200,000 clones, around 86% of them singletons, with 1.5% to 2% in the top ten. This CDR3 comprises 16 residues. From germline, CDR1 is GTSNPN and CDR2 SVGIG (reference sequence). V lost 0 bases to trimming and J lost 2 bases, with 13 bases between them. The source is a young woman in good health and CMV-seronegative. The sample comprised PBMCs. The chain is built from TRBV30 and TRBJ2-2; perhaps TRBD1 as D (5 bases). In DNA, the CDR3 is TGTGCCTGGAGTGTGGATGGACAAGGAAACACCGGGGAGCTGTTTTTT. Translated, it gives CAWSVDGQGNTGELFF. Looking up the rest from reference TRBV30 and TRBJ2-2 gives the full variable domain: SQTIHQWPATLVQPVGSPLSLECTVEGTSNPNLYWYRQAAGRGLQLLFYSVGIGQISSEVPQNLSASRPQDRQFILSSKKLLLSDSGFYLCAWSVDGQGNTGELFFGEGSRLTVL.